A single sample is the source of the 25 T cell receptor beta chains below, sequenced in a study of human T cells and chemical hapten exposure. TCRdb called the RACE reads again in MiXCR, with one record for every CDR3 protein. Of roughly 160,000 distinct CDR3 sequences listed, around 13% are singletons. Time point given: patch test 1, 2 weeks after DPC sensitization. The sample's treatment: therapeutic diphenylcyclopropenone sensitization with weekly scalp DPC. Sequences were derived from whole blood, sampled in connection with sensitization to the hapten diphenylcyclopropenone (DPC). The receptor source for this set is a woman under 40 with alopecia areata. Some clones in this sample may be carry-over from other donors' samples.

Points on this clonotype: Sequence at one end of the junction differs from germline and may be a read error. The gene calls are TRBV28 and TRBJ1-1, with a possible D match to TRBD1 (5 bases). Germline V lookup: CDR1 MDHEN, CDR2 SYDVKM. CDR3 length equals 13 residues. CDR3 region: CVSRWDRNTEAFF. The CDR3 nucleotides read TGTGTCAGCAGGTGGGACCGAAACACTGAAGCTTTCTTT.

Remarks on this clonotype: It may be a read error: a sequence one base away is much more abundant. The chain joins TRBV27 to TRBJ2-1; 8 nucleotides line up with TRBD1. This CDR3 comprises 18 residues. V dropped 4 bases and J dropped 3; count of bases not matched to a gene: 14. CDR1 and CDR2 (germline): MNHEY, SMNVEV (reference sequence). The CDR3 DNA reads TGTGCCAGCAGTTCCCTACTCCTCGCAGGGGGCGTCTACAATGAGCAGTTCTTC. It yields the protein CASSSLLLAGGVYNEQFF.

V and J are TRBV12-3 or TRBV12-4 and TRBJ2-3; the D is unclear. Trimming took 3 bases from V and 8 from J, leaving 12 bases between them. The CDR3 covers 13 residues. The CDR3 DNA reads TGTGCCAGCAGTTTTGTGAGTCCGATTACGCAGTATTTT. It codes for CASSFVSPITQYF.

The rearrangement uses TRBV7-2 and TRBJ1-2, with D hard to call. Per the germline V gene, CDR1 is SGHTA and CDR2 is FQGNSA. CDR3 length: 13 amino acids. The V end lost 5 bases, the J end lost 1 base, and 8 bases lay between the germline ends. The CDR3 sequence: CASSPDVNYGYTF. The CDR3 DNA sequence: TGTGCCAGCAGCCCGGACGTTAACTATGGCTACACCTTC.

This CDR3 reads CASSRDLHQETQYF. The CDR3, as DNA: TGTGCCAGCTCAAGGGACCTACACCAAGAGACCCAGTACTTC. V and J are TRBV18 and TRBJ2-5; possibly TRBD1 or TRBD2 for D (5 bases each). V lost 5 bases, J lost 0 bases, and 10 bases lay in between. This CDR3 is built from 14 residues. Germline CDR1 is KGHSH and CDR2 is LQKENI.

V gene TRBV5-3 combines with J gene TRBJ2-1, with TRBD2 matching 8 bases. TRBV5-3 has ORF status, its function being uncertain. V dropped 3 bases and J dropped 0; count of bases not matched to a gene: 11. The CDR3 runs to 18 residues. DNA for the CDR3: TGTGCCAGAAGCTCAACTCCCCCCGGGACTAGCTCCTACAATGAGCAGTTCTTC. It translates to CARSSTPPGTSSYNEQFF.

The chain combines TRBV6-5 with TRBJ2-2; 11 bases map to TRBD1. CDR1 and CDR2 (germline): MNHEY, SVGAGI. The CDR3 totals 15 residues. Germline trimming cut 5 bases from V and 10 bases from J; bases unmatched to any gene: 9. The CDR3 DNA reads as TGTGCCAGCAGTACCCCGGGACAGGGGGGTGAGGAGCTGTTTTTT. Protein: CASSTPGQGGEELFF.

CDR3 nucleotides: TGTGCCAGCATTTCACCGGGGAGGGAGCAGTTCTTC. This encodes CASISPGREQFF. This chain links TRBV28 with TRBJ2-1, with D maybe TRBD2 (6 bases). Trimming took off 7 bases at V and 10 bases at J, with 14 bases between the two ends. The germline V gene encodes CDR1 MDHEN and CDR2 SYDVKM. The CDR3 totals 12 residues.

This chain links TRBV11-2 with TRBJ1-2; 8 bases align to TRBD1. Germline CDR1 SGHAT, CDR2 FQNNGV. CDR3 length: 13 amino acids. V trimming: 5 bases; J trimming: 8 bases; junction bases outside the gene matches: 7. The CDR3 here is CASSEDRDGGYTF. The CDR3 DNA is TGTGCCAGCAGCGAGGACAGGGACGGCGGCTACACCTTC.

CDR3 sequence (DNA): TGCGCCAGCAGACAGGGCGACGCGTACGAGCAGTACTTC. Residues: CASRQGDAYEQYF. The gene calls are TRBV5-1 and TRBJ2-7; D is possibly TRBD1 (6 bases). The V and J ends lost 5 bases and 4 bases respectively, with 13 bases between them. Germline V lookup: CDR1 SGHRS, CDR2 YFSETQ. CDR3 length: 13 residues.

The chain links TRBV5-5 to TRBJ2-6, with 7 bases matching TRBD1. This CDR3 comprises 20 residues. The V gene end was trimmed by 3 bases and the J gene end by 0 bases; junction bases not matched to a gene: 15. Germline values: CDR1 SGHKS, CDR2 YYEKEE (reference sequence). The CDR3 spells CASSSADRLLRLSGANVLTF. Here the CDR3 DNA reads TGTGCCAGCAGCTCAGCGGACAGGCTACTAAGACTCTCTGGGGCCAACGTCCTGACTTTC. Full variable domain (missing parts from reference TRBV5-5 and TRBJ2-6): DAGVTQSPTHLIKTRGQQVTLRCSPISGHKSVSWYQQVLGQGPQFIFQYYEKEERGRGNFPDRFSARQFPNYSSELNVNALLLGDSALYLCASSSADRLLRLSGANVLTFGAGSRLTVL.

Turning to this clonotype: A read error is possible here, since a much larger clone lies one base away. The chain carries TRBV28 and TRBJ2-2; no clear D gene. This CDR3 region has 13 residues. Per germline, CDR1 MDHEN and CDR2 SYDVKM. Trimming left V 7 bases short and J 0 bases short, with 6 bases between. The CDR3 nucleotides read TGTGCCAGCACGTTGGCGAACACCGGGGAGCTGTTTTTT. It encodes CASTLANTGELFF.

V is TRBV14 and J is TRBJ2-3; a possible D gene is TRBD2 (6 bases). The germline V gene has CDR1 SGHDN and CDR2 FVKESK. The ends were cut back, 1 base at V and 5 bases at J, with 13 bases in the middle. The CDR3 runs 15 residues. Here the CDR3 reads CASSQGGGFRDTQYF. In DNA form, the CDR3 reads TGTGCCAGCAGCCAAGGGGGAGGATTCAGAGATACGCAGTATTTT.

The V gene is TRBV6-2 or TRBV6-3, the J gene TRBJ2-3; 7 bases are a match to TRBD2. The ends lost 3 bases at V and 5 bases at J; junction bases unmatched: 8. Germline lookup yields CDR1 MNHEY and CDR2 SVGEGT. This CDR3 is 15 amino acids long. CDR3 residues: CASSYGGSGGDTQYF. The CDR3 DNA is TGTGCCAGCAGTTATGGCGGTTCGGGGGGAGATACGCAGTATTTT.

This clonotype has more than one count but fewer than ten. This chain joins TRBV27 and TRBJ2-7; D possibly corresponds to TRBD1 (5 bases). Germline loops: CDR1 MNHEY, CDR2 SMNVEV (reference sequence). The V end was cut by 4 bases, the J end by 1 base, with 14 bases between. The CDR3 totals 15 residues. CDR3 DNA sequence: TGTGCCAGCAGTTCCCTGCCAGGGTGGTCCTACGAGCAGTACTTC. Translated: CASSSLPGWSYEQYF.

This clonotype was found a few times. The rearrangement links TRBV4-1 to TRBJ2-7, with 9 positions matching TRBD1. This CDR3 spans 17 amino acids. Germline lookup yields CDR1 MGHRA and CDR2 YSYEKL. V dropped 8 bases and J dropped 2; count of bases not matched to a gene: 16. The CDR3 is CASFFVGQGKNTYEQYF. Here the CDR3 DNA reads TGCGCCAGCTTCTTTGTGGGACAGGGCAAAAACACCTACGAGCAGTACTTC.

The chain carries TRBV12-3 or TRBV12-4 and TRBJ1-4; D not certain. CDR3 length: 15 amino acids. V was cut by 1 base and J by 3 bases, with 9 bases left in between. CDR3 amino acids: CASSLVAGSNEKLFF. For the CDR3, the DNA is TGTGCCAGCAGTTTAGTTGCCGGTTCTAATGAAAAACTGTTTTTT.

V and J are TRBV20-1 and TRBJ2-7; TRBD2 matches 11 bases. The CDR3 runs 14 residues. With 3 bases clipped from V and 3 bases from J, the junction kept 4 bases outside the gene matches. CDR1 and CDR2 (germline): DFQATT, SNEGSKA (reference sequence). The CDR3 sequence: CSARGTSGNYEQYF. As DNA, the CDR3 is TGCAGTGCTAGGGGGACTAGCGGAAACTACGAGCAGTACTTC.

This clonotype has ten or more counts. The chain has TRBV3-1 and TRBJ1-3; TRBD1 aligns across 9 bases. J was trimmed by 4 bases and V by 5 bases; bases with no gene match: 12. Germline CDR1 and CDR2: LGHDT and YNNKEL (reference sequence). CDR3 length equals 17 residues. The chain's CDR3 is CASSSGTGISAGNTIYF. CDR3 bases: TGTGCCAGCAGCTCCGGGACAGGGATCTCGGCCGGAAACACCATATATTTT.

This clonotype has a handful of counts. The CDR3 DNA reads TGTGCCAGCAGCTCCTCGGGACAGGAGGACTGGGTCCCTGAGCAGTTCTTC. Its translation is CASSSSGQEDWVPEQFF. The chain employs TRBV11-2 and TRBJ2-1, with TRBD1 matching over 8 bases. Germline V lookup: CDR1 SGHAT, CDR2 FQNNGV. The CDR3 spans 17 residues. The V and J ends lost 4 bases and 9 bases, in that order; junction bases with no gene match: 17.

The CDR3: CATSDRTREGELFF. Written as DNA, the CDR3 is TGTGCCACCAGTGACCGGACCCGGGAGGGGGAGCTGTTTTTT. The chain couples TRBV24-1 to TRBJ2-2, with D possibly matching TRBD2 (6 bases). The V gene's germline CDR1 is KGHDR and CDR2 SFDVKD. CDR3 length equals 14 residues. V was trimmed by 4 bases and J by 8 bases, leaving 13 bases between them.

The V and J genes are TRBV7-2 and TRBJ1-6, with D uncertain. The germline CDR1 and CDR2 sequences are SGHTA and FQGNSA. There are 14 residues in the CDR3. V was pared by 6 bases and J by 0 bases, with 6 bases between. Here the CDR3 reads CASRESSYNSPLHF. The CDR3 DNA follows: TGTGCCAGCAGGGAGAGCTCCTATAATTCACCCCTCCACTTT.

This clonotype was counted at least ten times. This chain uses TRBV2 with TRBJ2-7; no reliable D call. V gave up 6 bases and J gave up 7 bases, with 25 bases separating them. The CDR3 sequence is 16 residues long. Germline CDR1 reads SNHLY; CDR2 reads FYNNEI. DNA of the CDR3: TGTGCCAGCAGGGTGGGTAAGGCCACCTTCGAAATTGAGCAGTACTTC. As protein: CASRVGKATFEIEQYF.

This clonotype was seen only a few times. In DNA form, the CDR3 reads TGTGCCAGCAGCTTAGGGGCGGTAAACACCGGGGAGCTGTTTTTT. It encodes CASSLGAVNTGELFF. The chain joins TRBV7-9 to TRBJ2-2; D is undetermined. Germline assignment: CDR1 SEHNR and CDR2 FQNEAQ (reference sequence). This CDR3 is 15 amino acids long. The V and J ends lost 1 base and 2 bases respectively, with 8 bases between them.

This clonotype was observed a few times. The chain links TRBV6-1 to TRBJ2-3; D not resolved. Trimming removed 3 bases from V and 8 bases from J, with 15 bases in between. The germline V gene has CDR1 MNHNS and CDR2 SASEGT. The CDR3 has 14 amino acids. The CDR3 bases are TGTGCCAGCAGTGACATCGGCCGTCCCGGTACGCAGTATTTT. Protein: CASSDIGRPGTQYF.